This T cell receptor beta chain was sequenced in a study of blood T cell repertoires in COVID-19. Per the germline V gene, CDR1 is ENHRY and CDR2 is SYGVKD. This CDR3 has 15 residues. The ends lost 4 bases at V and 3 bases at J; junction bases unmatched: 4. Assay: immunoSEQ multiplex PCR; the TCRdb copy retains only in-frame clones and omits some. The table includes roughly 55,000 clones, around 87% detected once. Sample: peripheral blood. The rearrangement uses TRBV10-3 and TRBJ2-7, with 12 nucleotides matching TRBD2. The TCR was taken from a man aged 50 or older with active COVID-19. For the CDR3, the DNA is TGTGCCATCAGTGGGACTAGCGGGAACGTCTACGAGCAGTACTTC. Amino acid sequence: CAISGTSGNVYEQYF.